One and the same sample provided the 7 T cell receptor beta chains below, sequenced in a study of metastatic and nonmetastatic thyroid tumors. Prior to thyroid surgery, none of the patients had received any treatment. TCRdb re-called the PCR reads through MiXCR. The sample includes 20,000 or so clones, roughly 15% of them seen just once. The sequenced sample consisted of tumor tissue. These receptors originate from a female donor with papillary thyroid cancer or a benign thyroid nodule (not recorded which). Some clones in this sample may be carry-over from other donors' samples.

This clone was seen at least ten times. V usage is TRBV27 and J usage is TRBJ1-2; 7 bases map to TRBD1. V dropped 8 bases and J dropped 5; count of bases not matched to a gene: 5. The CDR3 length is 12 residues. The V gene's germline CDR1 is MNHEY and CDR2 SMNVEV (reference sequence). In DNA form, the CDR3 reads TGTGCCAGCGGGACAGACCTATATGGCTACACCTTC. Its protein product is CASGTDLYGYTF.

This clone was found a few times. Since a much larger clone is just one base distant, this may be a read error. The V call is TRBV12-5, the J call TRBJ2-3, with TRBD1 matching over 8 bases. Germline V gene sequence: CDR1 LGHNT, CDR2 FRNRAP. This CDR3 region has 18 residues. The CDR3, as DNA: TGTGCTAGTGGTCGGGGACAGGTAAACTCAGTACGGCCAGATACGCAGTGTTTT. Amino acids: CASGRGQVNSVRPDTQCF. Combining the CDR3 with reference TRBV12-5 and TRBJ2-3 gives the whole variable domain DARVTQTPRHKVTEMGQEVTMRCQPILGHNTVFWYRQTMMQGLELLAYFRNRAPLDDSGMPKDRFSAEMPDATLATLKIQPSEPRDSAVYFCASGRGQVNSVRPDTQCFGPGTRLTVL.

This clone was observed many times. The chain carries TRBV10-2 and TRBJ1-1; D perhaps matches TRBD1 (5 bases). The V end was cut by 7 bases, the J end by 2 bases, with 14 bases between. From germline, CDR1 is WSHSY and CDR2 SAAADI. The CDR3 sequence is 14 residues long. CDR3 sequence (DNA): TGCGCCAGCAAGAGTGAGGGGATCAACACTGAAGCTTTCTTT. This gives the protein CASKSEGINTEAFF.

In its sample, this clone was seen many times. Relative to the germline gene, one junction end is altered; a read error may explain this. The chain couples TRBV28 to TRBJ1-1, with TRBD1 matching 8 bases. Germline V CDR1 and CDR2: MDHEN, SYDVKM. The CDR3 loop spans 15 amino acids. CDR3 in DNA: TGTGCCAGCAGTTTTACTCCGACAGGGGACACTAAAGCTTTCTTT. It specifies CASSFTPTGDTKAFF.

V and J are TRBV6-2 or TRBV6-3 and TRBJ1-6; the match to TRBD1 covers 9 bases. CDR1 and CDR2 from the germline V gene are MNHEY and SVGEGT. J lost 8 bases, V lost 6 bases, and 8 bases had no gene match. This CDR3 spans 15 amino acids. CDR3 nucleotide sequence: TGTGCCAGCAGACCGAGGGACAGGGAGTATTCACCCCTCCACTTT. Its translation is CASRPRDREYSPLHF.

This clone was seen repeatedly, ten times or more. This CDR3 reads CASRGPHTDTQYF. CDR3 coding DNA: TGTGCCAGCAGGGGGCCACACACAGATACGCAGTATTTT. The chain couples TRBV9 to TRBJ2-3; the D gene is possibly TRBD1 (5 bases). V was cut by 5 bases and J by 2 bases, with 9 bases left in between. The CDR3 has 13 residues. Per the germline V gene, CDR1 is SGDLS and CDR2 is YYNGEE.

This clone was observed many times. The V and J genes are TRBV5-5 and TRBJ1-2, with D unresolved. The ends were cut back, 2 bases at V and 0 bases at J, with 11 bases in the middle. The CDR3 runs to 15 residues. Per germline, CDR1 SGHKS and CDR2 YYEKEE (reference sequence). Written as DNA, the CDR3 is TGTGCCAGCAGCTTTAGGGCCTCGTCTAACTATGGCTACACCTTC. Amino acid sequence: CASSFRASSNYGYTF.